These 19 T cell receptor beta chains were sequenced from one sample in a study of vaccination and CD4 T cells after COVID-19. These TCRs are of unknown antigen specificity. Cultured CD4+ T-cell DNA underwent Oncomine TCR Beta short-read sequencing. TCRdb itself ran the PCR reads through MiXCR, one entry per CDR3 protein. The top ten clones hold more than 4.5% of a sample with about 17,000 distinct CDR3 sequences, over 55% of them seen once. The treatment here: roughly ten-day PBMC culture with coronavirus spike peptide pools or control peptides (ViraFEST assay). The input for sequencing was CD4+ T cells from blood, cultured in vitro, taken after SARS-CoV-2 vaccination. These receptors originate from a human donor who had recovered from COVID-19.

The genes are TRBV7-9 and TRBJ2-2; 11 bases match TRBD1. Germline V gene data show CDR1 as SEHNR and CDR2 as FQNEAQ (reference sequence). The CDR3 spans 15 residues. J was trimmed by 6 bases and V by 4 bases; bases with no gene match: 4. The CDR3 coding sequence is TGTGCCAGCAGCTGGACAGGGGGCGCCTCCGGGGAGCTGTTTTTT. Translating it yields CASSWTGGASGELFF.

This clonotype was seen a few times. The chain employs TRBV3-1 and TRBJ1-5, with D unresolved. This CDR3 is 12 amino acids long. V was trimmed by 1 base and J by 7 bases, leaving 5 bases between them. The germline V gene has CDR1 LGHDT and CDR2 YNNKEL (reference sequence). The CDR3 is CASSQGEQPQHF. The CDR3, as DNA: TGTGCCAGCAGCCAAGGAGAACAGCCCCAGCATTTT.

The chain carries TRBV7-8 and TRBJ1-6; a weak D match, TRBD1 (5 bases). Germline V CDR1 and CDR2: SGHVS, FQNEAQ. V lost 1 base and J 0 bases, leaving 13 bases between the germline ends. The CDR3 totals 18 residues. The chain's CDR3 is CASSLEVAGSSYNSPLHF. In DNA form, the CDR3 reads TGTGCCAGCAGCTTAGAGGTGGCAGGGAGCTCCTATAATTCACCCCTCCACTTT.

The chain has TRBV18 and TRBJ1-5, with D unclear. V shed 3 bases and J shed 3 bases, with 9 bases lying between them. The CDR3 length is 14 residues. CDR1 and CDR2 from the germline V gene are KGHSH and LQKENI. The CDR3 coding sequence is TGTGCCAGCTCACCGGACGGAACCAATCAGCCCCAGCATTTT. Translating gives CASSPDGTNQPQHF.

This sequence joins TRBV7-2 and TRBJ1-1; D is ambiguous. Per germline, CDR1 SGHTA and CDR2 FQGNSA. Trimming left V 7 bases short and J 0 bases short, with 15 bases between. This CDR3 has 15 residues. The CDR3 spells CASTPYVAMNTEAFF. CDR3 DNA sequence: TGTGCCAGCACCCCGTACGTAGCCATGAACACTGAAGCTTTCTTT.

CDR3 DNA: TGTGCCAGCAGCTTGCAAATGGGCAGGAATGAGCAGTTCTTC. Translated, it gives CASSLQMGRNEQFF. The chain joins TRBV5-6 to TRBJ2-1; D not certain. The germline V gene has CDR1 SGHDT and CDR2 YYEEEE. Trimming cost V 1 base and J 7 bases, with 12 bases left between them. The CDR3 consists of 14 residues.

CDR3 nucleotide sequence: TGTGCCAGTAGGGGGGAGCTCCGGGCAACTGAAGCTTTCTTT. This codes for CASRGELRATEAFF. The chain employs TRBV19 and TRBJ1-1, with a tentative D call TRBD1 (5 bases). The germline V gene has CDR1 LNHDA and CDR2 SQIVND (reference sequence). This CDR3 contains 14 residues. Trimming took 6 bases from V and 5 from J, leaving 16 bases between them. Full variable domain (outside the CDR3, taken from reference TRBV19 and TRBJ1-1): DGGITQSPKYLFRKEGQNVTLSCEQNLNHDAMYWYRQDPGQGLRLIYYSQIVNDFQKGDIAEGYSVSREKKESFPLTVTSAQKNPTAFYLCASRGELRATEAFFGQGTRLTVV.

As DNA, the CDR3 is TGCAGTGCTAGAGAAGGACTAGCGGGTAACCGAGAGACCCAGTACTTC. Amino acid sequence: CSAREGLAGNRETQYF. The gene calls are TRBV20-1 and TRBJ2-5; TRBD2 matches 11 bases. The V gene end was trimmed by 0 bases and the J gene end by 4 bases; junction bases not matched to a gene: 7. Per the germline V gene, CDR1 is DFQATT and CDR2 is SNEGSKA (reference sequence). This CDR3 spans 16 amino acids.

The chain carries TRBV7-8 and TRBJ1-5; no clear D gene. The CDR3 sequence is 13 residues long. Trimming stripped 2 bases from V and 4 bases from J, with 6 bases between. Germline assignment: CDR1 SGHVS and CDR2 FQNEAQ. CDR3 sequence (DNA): TGTGCCAGCAGCTTAAAAAGGAATCAGCCCCAGCATTTT. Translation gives CASSLKRNQPQHF.

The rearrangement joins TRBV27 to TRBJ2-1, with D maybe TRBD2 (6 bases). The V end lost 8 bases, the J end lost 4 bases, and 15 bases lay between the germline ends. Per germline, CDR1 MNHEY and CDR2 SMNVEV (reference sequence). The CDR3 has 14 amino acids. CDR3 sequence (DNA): TGTGCCAGCGCCGTTCGGCGGGGATACAATGAGCAGTTCTTC. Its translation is CASAVRRGYNEQFF.

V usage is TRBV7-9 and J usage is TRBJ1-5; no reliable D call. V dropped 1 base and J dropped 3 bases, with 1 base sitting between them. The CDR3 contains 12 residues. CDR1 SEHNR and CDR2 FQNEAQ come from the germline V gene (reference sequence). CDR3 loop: CASSLDNQPQHF. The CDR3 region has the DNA TGTGCCAGCAGCTTAGACAATCAGCCCCAGCATTTT.

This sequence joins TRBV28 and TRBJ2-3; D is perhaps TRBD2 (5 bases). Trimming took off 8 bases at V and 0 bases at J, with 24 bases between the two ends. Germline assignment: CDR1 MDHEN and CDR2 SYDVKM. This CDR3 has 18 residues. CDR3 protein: CASLWAGVGSASTDTQYF. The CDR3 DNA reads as TGTGCCAGCCTATGGGCTGGGGTAGGGAGCGCTAGCACAGATACGCAGTATTTT.

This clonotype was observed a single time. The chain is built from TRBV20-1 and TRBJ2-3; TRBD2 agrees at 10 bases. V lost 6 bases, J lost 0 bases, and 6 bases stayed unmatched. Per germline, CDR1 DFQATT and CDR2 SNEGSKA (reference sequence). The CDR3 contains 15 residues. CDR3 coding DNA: TGCAGTGCCCAGTCACTAGCGGGAAGCACAGATACGCAGTATTTT. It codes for CSAQSLAGSTDTQYF.

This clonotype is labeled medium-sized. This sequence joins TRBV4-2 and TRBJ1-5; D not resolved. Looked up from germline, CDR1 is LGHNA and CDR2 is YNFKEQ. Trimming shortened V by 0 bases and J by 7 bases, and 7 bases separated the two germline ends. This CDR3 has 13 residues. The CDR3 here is CASSQDLLQPQHF. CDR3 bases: TGTGCCAGCAGCCAAGATCTCCTACAGCCCCAGCATTTT.

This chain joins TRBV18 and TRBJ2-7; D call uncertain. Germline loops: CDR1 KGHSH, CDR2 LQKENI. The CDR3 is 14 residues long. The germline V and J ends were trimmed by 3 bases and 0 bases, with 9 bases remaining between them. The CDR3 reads CASSPTQSSYEQYF. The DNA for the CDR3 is TGTGCCAGCTCACCGACTCAGAGCTCCTACGAGCAGTACTTC.

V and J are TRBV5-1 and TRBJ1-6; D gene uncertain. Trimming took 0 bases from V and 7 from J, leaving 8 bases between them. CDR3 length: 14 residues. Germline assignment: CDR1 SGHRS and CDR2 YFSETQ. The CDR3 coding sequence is TGCGCCAGCAGCTTGGATCGGTTAAATTCACCCCTCCACTTT. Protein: CASSLDRLNSPLHF.

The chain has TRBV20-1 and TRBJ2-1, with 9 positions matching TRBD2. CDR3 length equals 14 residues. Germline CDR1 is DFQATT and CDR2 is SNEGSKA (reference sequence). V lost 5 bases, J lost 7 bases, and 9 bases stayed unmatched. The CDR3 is CSASVAGDLNEQFF. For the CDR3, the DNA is TGCAGTGCTTCAGTAGCGGGAGATCTAAATGAGCAGTTCTTC.

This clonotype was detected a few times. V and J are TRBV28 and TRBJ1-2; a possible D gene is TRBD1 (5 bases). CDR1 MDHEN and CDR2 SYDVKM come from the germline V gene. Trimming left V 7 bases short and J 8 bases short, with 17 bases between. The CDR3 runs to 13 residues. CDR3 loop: CASISGGETGYTF. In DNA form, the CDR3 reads TGTGCCAGCATTAGCGGAGGGGAGACGGGCTACACCTTC.

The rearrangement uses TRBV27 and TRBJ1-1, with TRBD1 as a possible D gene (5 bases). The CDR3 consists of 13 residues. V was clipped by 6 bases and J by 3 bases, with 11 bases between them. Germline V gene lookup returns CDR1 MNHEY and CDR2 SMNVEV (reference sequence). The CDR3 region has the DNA TGTGCCAGCAGGAGGGACGGAGACACTGAAGCTTTCTTT. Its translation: CASRRDGDTEAFF.